This T cell receptor beta chain was retrieved from a study of blood T cell repertoires in COVID-19. A Seattle source enrolled patients during active infection and followed them longitudinally. Original data processing: The assay estimated nucleated cells by amplifying reference gene primers. The protocol was immunoSEQ multiplex PCR, while the TCRdb copy is restricted to in-frame clones and leaves out a portion. The V and J calls and clone size were taken over from that table, and D and trimming were inferred from the DNA. The repertoire includes around 200,000 clones, roughly three quarters of them detected once, and nearly 6% sits in the top ten. Deletions cut 0 bases from V and 2 bases from J, with 7 bases between. Germline values: CDR1 MGHRA, CDR2 YSYEKL. The CDR3 has 14 residues.

Sequencing was performed on peripheral blood. This sequence was found in a woman between 40 and 55 years old with COVID-19, enrolled during active disease. The V gene is TRBV4-1, the J gene TRBJ1-2; D perhaps matches TRBD1 (5 bases). The CDR3 sequence is CASSQERGNYGYTF. CDR3 sequence (DNA): TGCGCCAGCAGCCAAGAACGGGGGAACTATGGCTACACCTTC.